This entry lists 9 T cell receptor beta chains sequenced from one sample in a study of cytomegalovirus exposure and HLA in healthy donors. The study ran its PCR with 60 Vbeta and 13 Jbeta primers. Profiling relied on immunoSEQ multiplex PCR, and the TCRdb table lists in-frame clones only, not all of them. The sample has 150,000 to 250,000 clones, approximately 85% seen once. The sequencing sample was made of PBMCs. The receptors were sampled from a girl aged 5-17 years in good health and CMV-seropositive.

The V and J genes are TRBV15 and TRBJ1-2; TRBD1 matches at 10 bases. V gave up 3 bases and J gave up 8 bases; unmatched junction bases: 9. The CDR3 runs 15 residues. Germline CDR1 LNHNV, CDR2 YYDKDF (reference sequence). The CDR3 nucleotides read TGTGCCACCAGCAGTCCCGGGACAGGGGCCAACGGCTACACCTTC. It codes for CATSSPGTGANGYTF.

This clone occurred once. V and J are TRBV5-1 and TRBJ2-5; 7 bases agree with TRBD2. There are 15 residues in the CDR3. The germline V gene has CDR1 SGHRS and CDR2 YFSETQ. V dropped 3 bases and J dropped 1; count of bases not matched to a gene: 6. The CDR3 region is CASSSQTSTQETQYF. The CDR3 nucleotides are TGCGCCAGCAGCTCGCAGACTAGCACCCAAGAGACCCAGTACTTC.

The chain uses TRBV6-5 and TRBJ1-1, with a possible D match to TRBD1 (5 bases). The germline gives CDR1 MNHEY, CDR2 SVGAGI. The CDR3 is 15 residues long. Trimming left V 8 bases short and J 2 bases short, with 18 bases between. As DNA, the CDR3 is TGTGCCAGCCACGGATTTAGGGGAGGAAACACTGAAGCTTTCTTT. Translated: CASHGFRGGNTEAFF.

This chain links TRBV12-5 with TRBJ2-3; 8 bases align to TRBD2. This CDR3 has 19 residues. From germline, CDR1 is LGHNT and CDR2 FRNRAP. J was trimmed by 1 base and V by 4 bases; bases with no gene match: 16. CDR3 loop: CASGSLHKTAGEGTDTQYF. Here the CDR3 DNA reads TGTGCTAGTGGTTCGCTACATAAAACAGCGGGGGAAGGCACAGATACGCAGTATTTT.

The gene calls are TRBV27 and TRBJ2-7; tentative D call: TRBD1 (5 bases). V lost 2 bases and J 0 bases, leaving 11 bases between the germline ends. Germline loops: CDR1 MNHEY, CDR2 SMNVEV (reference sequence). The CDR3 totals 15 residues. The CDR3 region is CASSLGGHHSYEQYF. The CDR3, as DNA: TGTGCCAGCAGTTTAGGTGGACACCACTCCTACGAGCAGTACTTC.

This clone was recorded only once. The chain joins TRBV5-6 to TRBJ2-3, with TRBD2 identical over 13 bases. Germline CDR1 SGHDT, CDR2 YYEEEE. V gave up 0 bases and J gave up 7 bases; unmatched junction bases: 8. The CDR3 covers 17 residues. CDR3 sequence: CASSLVVGLAGRNTQYF. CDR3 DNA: TGTGCCAGCAGCTTGGTAGTGGGACTAGCGGGGAGAAATACGCAGTATTTT.

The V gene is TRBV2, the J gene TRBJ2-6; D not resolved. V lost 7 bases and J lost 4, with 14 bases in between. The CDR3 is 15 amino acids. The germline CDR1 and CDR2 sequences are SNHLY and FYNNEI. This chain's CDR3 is CASILRLSGANVLTF. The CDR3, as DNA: TGTGCCAGCATTTTGCGGCTCTCGGGGGCCAACGTCCTGACTTTC.

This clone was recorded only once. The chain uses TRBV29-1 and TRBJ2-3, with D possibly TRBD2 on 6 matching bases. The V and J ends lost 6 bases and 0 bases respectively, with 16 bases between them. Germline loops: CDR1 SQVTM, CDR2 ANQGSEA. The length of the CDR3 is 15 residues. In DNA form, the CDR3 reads TGCAGCGTAATCCTCGGGGGAACTAGCACAGATACGCAGTATTTT. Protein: CSVILGGTSTDTQYF.

The CDR3 nucleotides are TGTGCCAGCACCACAGCTCCCTATGGCTACACCTTC. Translation gives CASTTAPYGYTF. The chain is built from TRBV28 and TRBJ1-2; D is unresolved. Germline assignment: CDR1 MDHEN and CDR2 SYDVKM. The CDR3 is made up of 12 amino acids. V was trimmed by 7 bases and J by 4 bases, leaving 10 bases between them.